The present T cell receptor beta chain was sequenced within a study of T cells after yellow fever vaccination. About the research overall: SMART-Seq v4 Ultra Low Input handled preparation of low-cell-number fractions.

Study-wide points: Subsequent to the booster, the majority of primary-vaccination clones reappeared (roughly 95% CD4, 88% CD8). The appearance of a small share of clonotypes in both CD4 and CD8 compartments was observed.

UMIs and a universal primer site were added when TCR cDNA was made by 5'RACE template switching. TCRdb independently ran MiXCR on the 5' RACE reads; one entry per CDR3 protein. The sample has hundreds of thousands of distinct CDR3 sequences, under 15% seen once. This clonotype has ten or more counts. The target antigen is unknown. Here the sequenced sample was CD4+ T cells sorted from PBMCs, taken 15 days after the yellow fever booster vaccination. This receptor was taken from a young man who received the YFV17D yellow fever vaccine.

DNA of the CDR3: TGTGCCAGCAGCCACTATTCGGAGGAGACCCAGTACTTC. Translation gives CASSHYSEETQYF. This rearrangement joins TRBV3-1 to TRBJ2-5; no definite D call. The CDR3 totals 13 residues. Per the germline V gene, CDR1 is LGHDT and CDR2 is YNNKEL (reference sequence). Deletions cut 3 bases from V and 5 bases from J, with 10 bases between.